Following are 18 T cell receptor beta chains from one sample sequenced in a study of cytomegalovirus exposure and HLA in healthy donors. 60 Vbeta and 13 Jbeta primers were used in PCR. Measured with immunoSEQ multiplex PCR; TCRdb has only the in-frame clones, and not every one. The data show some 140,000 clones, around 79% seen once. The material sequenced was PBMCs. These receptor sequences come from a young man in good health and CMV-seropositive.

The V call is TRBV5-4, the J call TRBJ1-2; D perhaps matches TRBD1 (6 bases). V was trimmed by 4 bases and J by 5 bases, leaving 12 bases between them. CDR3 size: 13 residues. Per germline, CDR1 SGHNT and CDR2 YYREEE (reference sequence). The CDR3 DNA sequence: TGTGCCAGCAGCCCAGGACAGAAATATGGCTACACCTTC. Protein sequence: CASSPGQKYGYTF.

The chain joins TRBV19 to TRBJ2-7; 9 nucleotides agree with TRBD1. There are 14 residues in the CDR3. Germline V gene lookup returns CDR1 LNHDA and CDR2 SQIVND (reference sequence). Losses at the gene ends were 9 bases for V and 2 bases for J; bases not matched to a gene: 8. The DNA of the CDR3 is TGTGCCAGCAGGGGGGGACAGGGAACCTACGAGCAGTACTTC. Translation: CASRGGQGTYEQYF.

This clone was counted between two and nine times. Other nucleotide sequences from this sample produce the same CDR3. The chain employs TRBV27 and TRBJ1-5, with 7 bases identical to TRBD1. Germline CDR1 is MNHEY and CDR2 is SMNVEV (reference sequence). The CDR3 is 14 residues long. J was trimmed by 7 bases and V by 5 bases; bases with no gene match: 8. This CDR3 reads CASSPQGGGQPQHF. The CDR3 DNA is TGTGCCAGCAGTCCTCAGGGGGGAGGCCAGCCCCAGCATTTT.

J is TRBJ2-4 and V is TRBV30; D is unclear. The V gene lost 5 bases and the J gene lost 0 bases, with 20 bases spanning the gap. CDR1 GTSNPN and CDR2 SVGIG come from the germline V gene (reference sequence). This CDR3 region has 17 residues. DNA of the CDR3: TGTGCCTGGGAGCCAGGTAGGATGACACTAGCCAAAAACATTCAGTACTTC. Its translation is CAWEPGRMTLAKNIQYF.

CDR3 sequence: CASSLGQGRNTIYF. The CDR3 region has the DNA TGTGCCAGTAGTCTCGGACAGGGTCGAAACACCATATATTTT. The V and J genes are TRBV19 and TRBJ1-3, with 8 bases lining up with TRBD1. The germline gives CDR1 LNHDA, CDR2 SQIVND (reference sequence). The CDR3 loop spans 14 amino acids. Losses at the gene ends were 5 bases for V and 5 bases for J; bases not matched to a gene: 5.

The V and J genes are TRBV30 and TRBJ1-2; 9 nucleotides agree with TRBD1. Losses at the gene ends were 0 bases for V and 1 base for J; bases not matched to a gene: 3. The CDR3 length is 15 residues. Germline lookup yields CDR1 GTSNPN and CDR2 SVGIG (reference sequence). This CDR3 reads CAWSVGTGFNYGYTF. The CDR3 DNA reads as TGTGCCTGGAGTGTAGGGACAGGGTTTAACTATGGCTACACCTTC.

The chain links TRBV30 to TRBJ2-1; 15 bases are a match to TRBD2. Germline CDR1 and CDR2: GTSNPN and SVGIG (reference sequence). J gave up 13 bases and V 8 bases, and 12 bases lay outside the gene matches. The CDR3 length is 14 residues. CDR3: CALSGTSGRSPQFF. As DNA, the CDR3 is TGTGCCCTGAGCGGGACTAGCGGGAGGTCACCCCAGTTCTTC.

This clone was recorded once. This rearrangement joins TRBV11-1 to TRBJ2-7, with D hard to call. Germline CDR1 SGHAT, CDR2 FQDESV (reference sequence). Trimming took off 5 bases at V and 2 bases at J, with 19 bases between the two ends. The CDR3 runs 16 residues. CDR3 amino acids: CASSKSLFHQPYEQYF. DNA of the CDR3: TGTGCCAGCAGCAAAAGCTTATTTCACCAACCCTACGAGCAGTACTTC.

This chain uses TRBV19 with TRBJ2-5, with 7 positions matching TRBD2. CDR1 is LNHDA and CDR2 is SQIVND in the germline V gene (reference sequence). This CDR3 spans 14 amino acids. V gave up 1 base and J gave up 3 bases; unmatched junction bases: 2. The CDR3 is CASSIGLAEETQYF. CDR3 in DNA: TGTGCCAGTAGTATAGGGCTAGCGGAAGAGACCCAGTACTTC.

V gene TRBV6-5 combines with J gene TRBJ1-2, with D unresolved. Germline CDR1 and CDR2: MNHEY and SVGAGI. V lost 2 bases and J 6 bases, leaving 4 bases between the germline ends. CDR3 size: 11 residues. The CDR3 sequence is CASSYGHGYTF. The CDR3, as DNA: TGTGCCAGCAGTTACGGGCATGGCTACACCTTC.

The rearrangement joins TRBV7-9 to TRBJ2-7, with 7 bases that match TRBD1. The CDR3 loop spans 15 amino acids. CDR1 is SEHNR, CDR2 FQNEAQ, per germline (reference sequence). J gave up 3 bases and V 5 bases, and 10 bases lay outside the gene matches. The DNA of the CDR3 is TGTGCCAGCAGCCCAGGGAACAGGGGAGACTACGAGCAGTACTTC. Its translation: CASSPGNRGDYEQYF.

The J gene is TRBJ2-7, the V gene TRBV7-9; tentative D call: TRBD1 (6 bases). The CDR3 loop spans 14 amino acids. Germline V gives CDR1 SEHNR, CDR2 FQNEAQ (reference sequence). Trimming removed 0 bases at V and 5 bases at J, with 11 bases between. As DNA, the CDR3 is TGTGCCAGCAGCTTAGCGGACAGTTTTGACGAGCAGTACTTC. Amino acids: CASSLADSFDEQYF.

The CDR3 spells CASSPRDSLTNEQFF. The CDR3 nucleotides read TGTGCCAGTAGTCCCCGGGACTCACTGACCAATGAGCAGTTCTTC. The V and J genes are TRBV19 and TRBJ2-1, with a possible D match to TRBD2 (6 bases). Germline values: CDR1 LNHDA, CDR2 SQIVND (reference sequence). Trimming took 5 bases from V and 6 from J, leaving 17 bases between them. This CDR3 has 15 amino acids.

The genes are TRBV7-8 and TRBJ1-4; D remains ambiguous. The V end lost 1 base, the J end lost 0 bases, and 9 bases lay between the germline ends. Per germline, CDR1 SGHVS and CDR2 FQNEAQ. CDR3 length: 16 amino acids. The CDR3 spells CASSLVAAATNEKLFF. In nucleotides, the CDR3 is TGTGCCAGCAGCTTAGTGGCGGCTGCAACTAATGAAAAACTGTTTTTT.

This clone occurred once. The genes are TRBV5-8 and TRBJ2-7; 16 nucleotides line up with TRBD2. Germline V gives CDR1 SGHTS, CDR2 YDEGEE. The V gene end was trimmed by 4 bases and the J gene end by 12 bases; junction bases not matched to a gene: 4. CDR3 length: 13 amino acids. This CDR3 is CASSAGLAGGPYF. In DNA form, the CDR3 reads TGTGCCAGCAGCGCGGGACTAGCGGGGGGGCCGTACTTC.

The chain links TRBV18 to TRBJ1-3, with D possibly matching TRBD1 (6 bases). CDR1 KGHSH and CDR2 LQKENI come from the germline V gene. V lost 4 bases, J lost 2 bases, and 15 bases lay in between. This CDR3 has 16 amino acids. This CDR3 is CASSLGTTATGNTIYF. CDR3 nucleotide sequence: TGTGCCAGCTCACTCGGGACAACTGCTACTGGAAACACCATATATTTT. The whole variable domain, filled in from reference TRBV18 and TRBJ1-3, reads NAGVMQNPRHLVRRRGQEARLRCSPMKGHSHVYWYRQLPEEGLKFMVYLQKENIIDESGMPKERFSAEFPKEGPSILRIQQVVRGDSAAYFCASSLGTTATGNTIYFGEGSWLTVV.

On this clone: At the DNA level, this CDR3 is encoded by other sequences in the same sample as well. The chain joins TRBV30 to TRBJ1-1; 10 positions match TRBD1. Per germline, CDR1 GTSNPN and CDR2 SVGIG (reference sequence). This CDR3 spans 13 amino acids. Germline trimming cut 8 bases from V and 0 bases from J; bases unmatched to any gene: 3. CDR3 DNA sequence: TGTGCCGGGGACAGGGGCTTGAACACTGAAGCTTTCTTT. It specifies CAGDRGLNTEAFF.

CDR3 region: CASSQVATYEQYF. For the CDR3, the DNA is TGTGCCAGCAGCCAAGTGGCCACCTACGAGCAGTACTTC. V is TRBV4-2 and J is TRBJ2-7, with no clear D. Germline CDR1 and CDR2: LGHNA and YNFKEQ. Trimming left V 1 base short and J 2 bases short, with 6 bases between. The CDR3 sequence is 13 residues long.